A single sample gave rise to the 5 T cell receptor beta chains below, sequenced in a study of T cell responses to AZD1222 COVID-19 vaccine. Assay: immunoSEQ multiplex PCR; the TCRdb copy retains only in-frame clones and omits some. The table has under 110,000 clones, about 90% seen once. This sample comprised peripheral blood, obtained 28 days after the second AZD1222 dose. The receptors were gathered from an adult who received the AZD1222 COVID-19 vaccine.

This chain links TRBV6-5 with TRBJ1-1; no firm D call. Germline CDR1 and CDR2: MNHEY and SVGAGI. V lost 0 bases and J 6 bases, leaving 8 bases between the germline ends. The CDR3 is made up of 13 amino acids. Here the CDR3 DNA reads TGTGCCAGCAGTTACTCGAGAGACGCTGAAGCTTTCTTT. It is translated as CASSYSRDAEAFF.

This clone was counted between two and nine times. The rearrangement joins TRBV3-1 (or the pseudogene TRBV3-2) to TRBJ1-2, with TRBD1 matching over 11 bases. The J segment lost 8 bases and the V segment lost 5 bases, leaving 10 bases of the junction unmatched. CDR1 LGHDT and CDR2 YNNKEL come from the germline V gene (reference sequence). The CDR3 has 15 amino acids. The CDR3 nucleotides read TGTGCCAGCAGCGGTCCAGGACAGGGGGCGGCAGGCTACACCTTC. Encoded protein: CASSGPGQGAAGYTF.

This rearrangement joins TRBV30 to TRBJ1-5; D remains ambiguous. This CDR3 spans 12 amino acids. The ends were cut back, 4 bases at V and 9 bases at J, with 13 bases in the middle. Germline loops: CDR1 GTSNPN, CDR2 SVGIG (reference sequence). The CDR3 sequence is CAWIRLFTPQHF. CDR3 nucleotides: TGTGCCTGGATCAGGCTCTTTACGCCCCAGCATTTT.

Remarks on this clone: This specimen includes other DNA sequences encoding the same CDR3. This chain connects TRBV3-1 (or the pseudogene TRBV3-2) to TRBJ1-5; unclear D gene. The CDR3 is 13 amino acids. Germline loops: CDR1 LGHDT, CDR2 YNNKEL (reference sequence). V lost 0 bases to trimming and J lost 5 bases, with 5 bases between them. For the CDR3, the DNA is TGTGCCAGCAGCCAAGATCGGGATCAGCCCCAGCATTTT. It codes for CASSQDRDQPQHF.

The V and J genes are TRBV6-2 or TRBV6-3 and TRBJ1-6; TRBD1 is a possible D gene (6 bases). The CDR3 sequence is 17 residues long. The germline CDR1 and CDR2 sequences are MNHEY and SVGEGT. The ends were cut back, 6 bases at V and 10 bases at J, with 25 bases in the middle. CDR3 protein: CASSATLSGGRRSPLHF. For the CDR3, the DNA is TGTGCCAGCAGCGCCACCCTCAGTGGGGGGCGAAGGTCACCCCTCCACTTT.